Listed here are 4 T cell receptor beta chains from one sample, sequenced in a study of blood T cell repertoires in COVID-19. TCRdb's copy holds only in-frame clones and misses some; the assay was immunoSEQ multiplex PCR. There are over 250,000 clones in the sample; 70% to 90% occur only once, and just under 1% lies in the top ten. The material sequenced was PBMCs or T cells enriched from blood (not recorded which). Source of these receptors: a woman aged 25-40 years who had recovered from COVID-19.

This CDR3 is CSARALTEAFF. The CDR3 nucleotides are TGCAGTGCTAGAGCCCTCACTGAAGCTTTCTTT. The chain employs TRBV20-1 and TRBJ1-1; no clear D gene. CDR1 DFQATT and CDR2 SNEGSKA come from the germline V gene (reference sequence). Trimming removed 1 base from V and 4 bases from J, with 4 bases in between. This CDR3 is built from 11 residues.

The V gene is TRBV27, the J gene TRBJ1-6; D is perhaps TRBD1 (6 bases). V was pared by 8 bases and J by 7 bases, with 21 bases between. This CDR3 comprises 16 residues. Germline V gives CDR1 MNHEY, CDR2 SMNVEV (reference sequence). CDR3 amino acids: CASFPQGGLYNSPLHF. CDR3 sequence (DNA): TGTGCCAGCTTCCCCCAAGGGGGATTATACAATTCACCCCTCCACTTT.

V gene TRBV28 combines with J gene TRBJ1-1; D may be TRBD1 (6 bases). The V end lost 2 bases, the J end lost 4 bases, and 14 bases lay between the germline ends. This CDR3 comprises 15 residues. The germline V gene has CDR1 MDHEN and CDR2 SYDVKM. The CDR3 bases are TGTGCCAGCAGTTTAAGTACAGGGCGGCTCACTGAAGCTTTCTTT. The encoded protein is CASSLSTGRLTEAFF.

This chain connects TRBV18 to TRBJ2-7; a possible D gene is TRBD1 (6 bases). Germline V lookup: CDR1 KGHSH, CDR2 LQKENI. The CDR3 is 14 residues long. V was pared by 5 bases and J by 2 bases, with 13 bases between. CDR3 region: CASSEQGFAYEQYF. The CDR3 region has the DNA TGTGCCAGCTCAGAACAGGGTTTTGCCTACGAGCAGTACTTC.